This TCR beta chain was documented in a study of blood T cell repertoires in COVID-19. For the study at large: There were acute and convalescent COVID-19 samples, and they came from the United States, Italy and Spain. The cDNA or gDNA used as material had been derived from T cells, B-cell-depleted T cells, or PBMCs.

Trimming removed 2 bases at V and 3 bases at J, with 17 bases between. The CDR3 spans 17 residues. CDR1 and CDR2 (germline): LGHDT, YNNKEL (reference sequence). Study processing details: Amplification of reference gene primers provided the estimated nucleated cell counts. Clones were read by immunoSEQ multiplex PCR, and TCRdb kept only the in-frame ones, dropping some. The V and J calls and clone size are taken from that table; D and trimming were inferred from the DNA. Of 130,000 or so clones listed, around nine tenths are singletons. The specimen was peripheral blood. The source of this sequence is a human donor in a cohort sampled during active COVID-19. The chain recombines TRBV3-1 (or the pseudogene TRBV3-2) with TRBJ1-3; D perhaps matches TRBD1 (5 bases). In DNA, the CDR3 is TGTGCCAGCAGCCAAAACGGACCTCACGGGGGTGGAAACACCATATATTTT. Its protein product is CASSQNGPHGGGNTIYF.